The 5 T cell receptor beta chains reported below all come from one sample, sequenced in a study of cytomegalovirus exposure and HLA in healthy donors. The primer mix had 60 Vbeta and 13 Jbeta primers. The data were produced by immunoSEQ multiplex PCR, yet TCRdb's version contains in-frame clones alone and is incomplete. The sample contains about 140,000 clones, around 78% of which appear only once. The sample comprised PBMCs. These receptors all come from a woman aged 18-29 years in good health and CMV-seropositive.

The chain joins TRBV2 to TRBJ1-1, with D maybe TRBD1 (5 bases). Germline V gives CDR1 SNHLY, CDR2 FYNNEI. V lost 8 bases to trimming and J lost 5 bases, with 21 bases between them. CDR3 length equals 15 residues. CDR3 coding DNA: TGTGCCAGCCGACCTAACAGGAACCAATGGACTGAAGCTTTCTTT. This codes for CASRPNRNQWTEAFF.

J is TRBJ1-1 and V is TRBV5-1; 7 positions agree with TRBD1. With V trimmed by 4 bases and J by 8 bases, 11 bases remained unmatched. CDR3 length: 14 residues. From germline, CDR1 is SGHRS and CDR2 YFSETQ. CDR3 nucleotides: TGCGCCAGCAGCCGGGGCAGCGACAGGGCGGAAGCTTTCTTT. This codes for CASSRGSDRAEAFF.

The chain carries TRBV15 and TRBJ1-4; a weak D match, TRBD1 (6 bases). V lost 4 bases and J lost 7, with 16 bases in between. Germline lookup yields CDR1 LNHNV and CDR2 YYDKDF (reference sequence). There are 15 residues in the CDR3. CDR3 coding DNA: TGTGCCACCAGCACTCGGACAGATCTAGTTGAAAAACTGTTTTTT. Its protein product is CATSTRTDLVEKLFF.

The rearrangement links TRBV4-1 to TRBJ1-6, with 10 positions matching TRBD1. CDR1 is MGHRA and CDR2 is YSYEKL in the germline V gene. This CDR3 is built from 14 residues. The trim removed 3 bases at V and 10 bases at J, leaving 3 bases unmatched. CDR3 loop: CASSQGQGNSPLHF. The CDR3 region has the DNA TGCGCCAGCAGCCAGGGACAGGGGAACTCACCCCTCCACTTT.

The chain has TRBV6-6 and TRBJ2-4; 12 bases match TRBD2. This CDR3 spans 12 amino acids. Germline V gene sequence: CDR1 MNHNY, CDR2 SVGAGI (reference sequence). V shed 5 bases and J 15 bases; nucleotides not matched to a gene: 5. The DNA of the CDR3 is TGTGCCAGCAGTCCTGGGACTAGCGGGTGGTACTTC. It yields the protein CASSPGTSGWYF.